The 15 T cell receptor beta chains below were found in one sample sequenced in a study of somatic mutations in cytotoxic T cells in rheumatoid arthritis. Sequencing used immunoSEQ multiplex PCR; TCRdb keeps in-frame clones, though not all of them. The sample shows nearly 20,000 clones, about 86% of them seen only once. The sample was CD8+ T cells sorted from blood. The receptors stem from a middle-aged man in good health.

This rearrangement joins TRBV5-5 to TRBJ1-1; the D gene is possibly TRBD1 (6 bases). CDR1 SGHKS and CDR2 YYEKEE come from the germline V gene (reference sequence). The CDR3 length is 14 residues. Trimming left V 2 bases short and J 5 bases short, with 13 bases between. CDR3 coding DNA: TGTGCCAGCAGCTTCGAAAGGGGGGGGACTGAAGCTTTCTTT. The encoded protein is CASSFERGGTEAFF. Combining the CDR3 with reference TRBV5-5 and TRBJ1-1 gives the whole variable domain DAGVTQSPTHLIKTRGQQVTLRCSPISGHKSVSWYQQVLGQGPQFIFQYYEKEERGRGNFPDRFSARQFPNYSSELNVNALLLGDSALYLCASSFERGGTEAFFGQGTRLTVV.

In DNA form, the CDR3 reads TGTGCCAGCAGCTTGATAGGGGCGACTTACGAGCAGTACTTC. Its translation is CASSLIGATYEQYF. This chain uses TRBV7-2 with TRBJ2-7; D is perhaps TRBD1 (5 bases). The length of the CDR3 is 14 residues. The germline gives CDR1 SGHTA, CDR2 FQGNSA. Trimming removed 3 bases from V and 4 bases from J, with 13 bases in between.

The CDR3: CASSAGAPSTDTQYF. In DNA, the CDR3 is TGTGCCAGCAGCGCAGGGGCCCCTAGCACAGATACGCAGTATTTT. The rearrangement joins TRBV4-2 to TRBJ2-3; D is perhaps TRBD1 (6 bases). Trimming took 5 bases from V and 0 from J, leaving 12 bases between them. The germline V gene has CDR1 LGHNA and CDR2 YNFKEQ. The CDR3 runs to 15 residues.

The V call is TRBV27, the J call TRBJ1-5; no definite D call. In germline, CDR1 is MNHEY, CDR2 SMNVEV (reference sequence). The V and J ends lost 3 bases and 0 bases respectively, with 9 bases between them. CDR3 length: 15 amino acids. Here the CDR3 DNA reads TGTGCCAGCAGTTTTTTTGGGAATAGCAATCAGCCCCAGCATTTT. Amino acids: CASSFFGNSNQPQHF.

The V gene is TRBV28, the J gene TRBJ1-1; D call uncertain. Germline CDR1 is MDHEN and CDR2 is SYDVKM. The CDR3 length is 12 residues. Deletions cut 2 bases from V and 7 bases from J, with 8 bases between. CDR3: CASSLMEGEAFF. The CDR3 nucleotides read TGTGCCAGCAGTTTAATGGAGGGTGAAGCTTTCTTT. Complete variable domain (other parts from reference TRBV28 and TRBJ1-1): DVKVTQSSRYLVKRTGEKVFLECVQDMDHENMFWYRQDPGLGLRLIYFSYDVKMKEKGDIPEGYSVSREKKERFSLILESASTNQTSMYLCASSLMEGEAFFGQGTRLTVV.

CDR3 DNA: TGTGCCAGCAGCCCTCTAGGGGGCACAGATACGCAGTATTTT. It codes for CASSPLGGTDTQYF. The rearrangement joins TRBV7-3 to TRBJ2-3; D may be TRBD1 (5 bases). The CDR3 is 14 amino acids. Trimming removed 5 bases at V and 1 base at J, with 10 bases between. The germline CDR1 and CDR2 sequences are SGHTA and FQGTGA.

The chain combines TRBV6-5 with TRBJ2-5; 8 bases align to TRBD2. The end of the DNA is better explained by TRBJ2-7, so the J call may be wrong. The germline V gene has CDR1 MNHEY and CDR2 SVGAGI. The CDR3 covers 13 residues. CDR3 DNA: TGTGCCAGCAGTTACGGCGGGGGGAACGAGCAGTACTTC. It specifies CASSYGGGNEQYF.

The V gene is TRBV4-3, the J gene TRBJ1-2; perhaps TRBD1 as D (6 bases). The CDR3 totals 14 residues. Trimming left V 2 bases short and J 4 bases short, with 11 bases between. Germline loops: CDR1 LGHNA, CDR2 YSLEER. The CDR3 DNA is TGCGCCAGCAGCCAATCCCCAGGGGTCTATGGCTACACCTTC. Encoded protein: CASSQSPGVYGYTF.

V is TRBV7-2 and J is TRBJ2-3; 8 nucleotides align to TRBD1. The germline V gene encodes CDR1 SGHTA and CDR2 FQGNSA. J lost 1 base, V lost 5 bases, and 5 bases had no gene match. This CDR3 is 15 amino acids long. In DNA form, the CDR3 reads TGTGCCAGCAGCCACGGACAGGGTGGCACAGATACGCAGTATTTT. It yields the protein CASSHGQGGTDTQYF.

The V and J genes are TRBV27 and TRBJ2-7; D gene uncertain. Trimming pared 5 bases from V and 5 bases from J, leaving 16 bases between. The germline V gene has CDR1 MNHEY and CDR2 SMNVEV (reference sequence). This CDR3 is 14 amino acids long. CDR3 DNA sequence: TGTGCCAGCAGTCTAAAACTGGGATCTCACGAGCAGTACTTC. Translated: CASSLKLGSHEQYF.

This chain connects TRBV27 to TRBJ2-7; D is perhaps TRBD1 (5 bases). V shed 0 bases and J shed 2 bases, with 11 bases lying between them. CDR3 length equals 15 residues. Germline assignment: CDR1 MNHEY and CDR2 SMNVEV (reference sequence). The CDR3 reads CASSLSAGSAYEQYF. As DNA, the CDR3 is TGTGCCAGCAGTTTATCGGCAGGGTCGGCCTACGAGCAGTACTTC.

The gene calls are TRBV28 and TRBJ2-3; 8 bases align to TRBD2. Germline trimming cut 5 bases from V and 4 bases from J; bases unmatched to any gene: 5. The CDR3 contains 14 residues. Germline lookup yields CDR1 MDHEN and CDR2 SYDVKM. The CDR3 region is CASSRGGVADTQYF. Here the CDR3 DNA reads TGTGCCAGCAGTCGGGGGGGGGTAGCAGATACGCAGTATTTT.

The rearrangement uses TRBV27 and TRBJ2-7; the match to TRBD1 covers 7 bases. Germline-derived CDR1 and CDR2 are MNHEY and SMNVEV (reference sequence). The ends lost 5 bases at V and 1 base at J; junction bases unmatched: 8. This CDR3 has 15 amino acids. This CDR3 reads CASSPYGRGSYEQYF. In DNA, the CDR3 is TGTGCCAGCAGTCCATACGGCAGGGGGTCCTACGAGCAGTACTTC.

The rearrangement joins TRBV4-1 to TRBJ2-6, with D perhaps matching TRBD2 (6 bases). The CDR3 runs to 15 residues. Germline V gene sequence: CDR1 MGHRA, CDR2 YSYEKL. The V and J ends lost 1 base and 4 bases respectively, with 8 bases between them. CDR3 DNA sequence: TGCGCCAGCAGCCAAGCGGGGGACGGGGCCAACGTCCTGACTTTC. It codes for CASSQAGDGANVLTF.

The CDR3 reads CASSATGDGTGELFF. For the CDR3, the DNA is TGTGCCAGCAGTGCGACAGGGGATGGTACCGGGGAGCTGTTTTTT. The chain employs TRBV6-4 and TRBJ2-2; the match to TRBD1 covers 8 bases. There are 15 residues in the CDR3. The germline gives CDR1 MRHNA, CDR2 SNTAGT. After removal of 4 bases from V and 5 bases from J, the junction contained 6 bases not matched to a gene.